A selection of T cell receptor beta chains follows, all from one sample in a study of blood T cell repertoires in COVID-19. Here immunoSEQ multiplex PCR was the method, and the copy in TCRdb shows in-frame clones only, minus some. The sample carries over 120,000 clones, roughly 76% recorded once. Sample: peripheral blood. All receptors come from a woman in her fifties or sixties with active or convalescent COVID-19. The CDR3 runs from the conserved cysteine through the conserved F or W. D genes are given only for firm matches. Some rows mark clone size as missing; the rest say once, few, many or name a class of expanded clone.

j_call: TRBJ1-4; d_call: TRBD1; cdr3_length: 19; v_call: TRBV5-1; clone_size: NA; cdr3_nt: TGCGCCAGCAGCTTGGGAACTGGGGACAGGGGCCGAACTAATGAAAAACTGTTTTTT; cdr3_aa: CASSLGTGDRGRTNEKLFF
j_call: TRBJ1-2; d_call: TRBD1; cdr3_length: 15; v_call: TRBV25-1; clone_size: NA; cdr3_nt: TGTGCCAGCAGTGACACTGGACAGGGCACCTATGGCTACACCTTC; cdr3_aa: CASSDTGQGTYGYTF
j_call: TRBJ1-3; d_call: TRBD1; cdr3_length: 13; v_call: TRBV5-6; clone_size: NA; cdr3_nt: TGTGCCAGCCTGACAGGGGACGGAAACACCATATATTTT; cdr3_aa: CASLTGDGNTIYF
j_call: TRBJ2-7; d_call: NA; cdr3_length: 11; v_call: TRBV24-1; clone_size: NA; cdr3_nt: TGTGCCACCAGTATGGGGAGGGAGCAGTACTTC; cdr3_aa: CATSMGREQYF
j_call: TRBJ2-1; d_call: NA; cdr3_length: 12; v_call: TRBV7-9; clone_size: NA; cdr3_nt: TGTGCCAGCAGCTTAGAAGCGTATGAGCAGTTCTTC; cdr3_aa: CASSLEAYEQFF
j_call: TRBJ2-1; d_call: TRBD2; cdr3_length: 16; v_call: TRBV4-3; clone_size: NA; cdr3_nt: TGCGCCAGCAGCCAAGAAGCAGGACTAGCGGTTGGTGAGCAGTTCTTC; cdr3_aa: CASSQEAGLAVGEQFF
j_call: TRBJ1-1; d_call: NA; cdr3_length: 14; v_call: TRBV7-3; clone_size: once; cdr3_nt: TGTGCCAGCAGCGATGGGGGGGCTAATACTGAAGCTTTCTTT; cdr3_aa: CASSDGGANTEAFF
j_call: TRBJ1-2; d_call: NA; cdr3_length: 14; v_call: TRBV27; clone_size: NA; cdr3_nt: TGTGCCAGCAGCCCTTCACCCAGGAACTATGGCTACACCTTC; cdr3_aa: CASSPSPRNYGYTF
j_call: TRBJ2-5; d_call: NA; cdr3_length: 13; v_call: TRBV5-4; clone_size: NA; cdr3_nt: TGTGCCAGCAGCTTGGATAGCGTCGAGACCCAGTACTTC; cdr3_aa: CASSLDSVETQYF
j_call: TRBJ2-3; d_call: TRBD2; cdr3_length: 16; v_call: TRBV5-1; clone_size: few; cdr3_nt: TGCGCCAGCAGCCCGGAAGGGCCAGCGGGAGCAGATACGCAGTATTTT; cdr3_aa: CASSPEGPAGADTQYF
j_call: TRBJ1-2; d_call: NA; cdr3_length: 14; v_call: TRBV15; clone_size: NA; cdr3_nt: TGTGCCACCAGCAGAGAAGTAGGGGGAGATGGCTACACCTTC; cdr3_aa: CATSREVGGDGYTF